This T cell receptor (beta chain) was captured by sequencing in a study of T cell clonotyping in hematopoietic cell transplantation. Overall study results and limits: Recipient TCR diversity dropped after transplant; expanded clonotypes rose from day 30 to 180. Without cell sorting, CD4 versus CD8 contributions remain unresolved. Higher Inverse Simpson Index values in graft donor and pretransplant recipient predicted broader posttransplant TCR diversity. At the given depth, recipient repertoires were over 97% de novo clonotypes.

The protocol was immunoSEQ multiplex PCR, while the TCRdb copy is restricted to in-frame clones and leaves out a portion. The table shows more than 65,000 clones, with 94% occurring only once. V dropped 9 bases and J dropped 7 bases, with 25 bases sitting between them. The CDR3 sequence is 17 residues long. Germline assignment: CDR1 LNHDA and CDR2 SQIVND (reference sequence). Of note for this clone: Its cognate antigen is unknown.

This receptor was obtained from a man between 50 and 59 years old in good health. Some clones in this sample may be carry-over from other donors' samples. The chain is built from TRBV19 and TRBJ1-6; unclear D gene. Sequencing input: peripheral blood mononuclear cells. The CDR3 reads CASRPPGRSSLNSPLHF. DNA of the CDR3: TGTGCCAGCAGGCCCCCCGGCCGCTCCTCCTTAAATTCACCCCTCCACTTT.